The 13 T cell receptor beta chains below come from one sample, sequenced in a study of blood T cell repertoires in COVID-19. Produced via immunoSEQ multiplex PCR; TCRdb's table is partial and in-frame only. The sample records approximately 82,000 clones, 85% being singletons. Sequenced: peripheral blood. These receptors were collected from a woman between 70 and 85 years old with active or convalescent COVID-19.

V and J are TRBV19 and TRBJ1-1, with a tentative D call TRBD1 (5 bases). With 7 bases removed from V and 0 bases from J, the gap between germline ends came to 21 bases. The CDR3 runs 17 residues. Germline V CDR1 and CDR2: LNHDA, SQIVND (reference sequence). The CDR3 nucleotides read TGTGCCAGTACCCTGTCTGGGGCAGGGAGGATGAACACTGAAGCTTTCTTT. Protein sequence: CASTLSGAGRMNTEAFF.

This chain links TRBV5-1 with TRBJ1-4; maybe TRBD1 (6 bases). Germline assignment: CDR1 SGHRS and CDR2 YFSETQ. This CDR3 contains 14 residues. The V end was cut by 0 bases, the J end by 6 bases, with 9 bases between. CDR3 sequence reads: CASSLAGDHEKLFF. DNA for the CDR3: TGCGCCAGCAGCTTGGCAGGGGACCATGAAAAACTGTTTTTT.

This clone came up once. The genes are TRBV11-2 and TRBJ1-1; D call uncertain. V was cut by 2 bases and J by 7 bases, with 11 bases left in between. The length of the CDR3 is 13 residues. Germline-derived CDR1 and CDR2 are SGHAT and FQNNGV. CDR3 loop: CASSLSRAGEAFF. CDR3 coding DNA: TGTGCCAGCAGCTTATCACGTGCGGGTGAAGCTTTCTTT.

V is TRBV5-1 and J is TRBJ2-7, with D unclear. Germline V CDR1 and CDR2: SGHRS, YFSETQ. This CDR3 contains 12 residues. Trimming stripped 0 bases from V and 5 bases from J, with 6 bases between. The CDR3 sequence: CASSLGRDEQYF. The CDR3 DNA follows: TGCGCCAGCAGCTTGGGGAGAGACGAGCAGTACTTC.

The chain recombines TRBV5-4 with TRBJ2-7; 11 positions agree with TRBD1. V lost 4 bases to trimming and J lost 6 bases; unmatched junction nucleotides: 9. The CDR3 runs to 15 residues. Germline values: CDR1 SGHNT, CDR2 YYREEE (reference sequence). CDR3 sequence: CASSGVGQGALEQYF. The CDR3 DNA is TGTGCCAGCAGCGGGGTTGGACAGGGGGCCCTCGAGCAGTACTTC.

The chain uses TRBV7-9 and TRBJ1-6, with 8 bases identical to TRBD1. The CDR3 sequence is 15 residues long. Germline CDR1 and CDR2: SEHNR and FQNEAQ (reference sequence). Trimming took 1 base from V and 6 from J; bases not matched to a gene: 2. The chain's CDR3 is CASSLVTGANSPLHF. The DNA of the CDR3 is TGTGCCAGCAGCTTAGTGACAGGGGCTAATTCACCCCTCCACTTT.

The gene calls are TRBV2 and TRBJ1-6; the match to TRBD1 covers 7 bases. This CDR3 is 14 amino acids long. V shed 4 bases, J shed 10 bases, and the junction held 7 bases outside the gene matches. CDR1 SNHLY and CDR2 FYNNEI come from the germline V gene. The DNA for the CDR3 is TGTGCCAGCAGTGGGGACAGTGTGAGGTCACCCCTCCACTTT. Its translation is CASSGDSVRSPLHF.

The genes are TRBV27 and TRBJ2-2, with a possible D match to TRBD2 (5 bases). This CDR3 is 15 amino acids long. V was clipped by 6 bases and J by 1 base, with 12 bases between them. The germline gives CDR1 MNHEY, CDR2 SMNVEV (reference sequence). CDR3 nucleotides: TGTGCCAGCAGAAGAGCGGACCGGAACACCGGGGAGCTGTTTTTT. Its translation is CASRRADRNTGELFF.

The V and J genes are TRBV25-1 and TRBJ2-5; D is uncertain. The V end was cut by 5 bases, the J end by 5 bases, with 9 bases between. CDR1 MGHDK and CDR2 SYGVNS come from the germline V gene. The length of the CDR3 is 12 residues. The CDR3 region has the DNA TGTGCCAGCAGTTACTTCGGGGAGACCCAGTACTTC. As protein: CASSYFGETQYF.

This chain connects TRBV3-1 (or the pseudogene TRBV3-2) to TRBJ1-1; no firm D call. Per the germline V gene, CDR1 is LGHDT and CDR2 is YNNKEL (reference sequence). The CDR3 sequence is 15 residues long. V lost 0 bases to trimming and J lost 0 bases, with 8 bases between them. The CDR3 sequence: CASSQDRRLNTEAFF. CDR3 bases: TGTGCCAGCAGCCAAGATCGGCGGTTGAACACTGAAGCTTTCTTT.

The J gene is TRBJ1-2, the V gene TRBV18; maybe TRBD1 (5 bases). Trimming removed 3 bases from V and 1 base from J, with 12 bases in between. Per the germline V gene, CDR1 is KGHSH and CDR2 is LQKENI. The CDR3 covers 15 residues. The CDR3 sequence is CASSPPGGDNYGYTF. DNA of the CDR3: TGTGCCAGCTCACCCCCCGGGGGAGATAACTATGGCTACACCTTC.

V gene TRBV3-1 (or the pseudogene TRBV3-2) combines with J gene TRBJ1-1; D gene uncertain. CDR1 is LGHDT, CDR2 YNNKEL, per germline (reference sequence). Deletions cut 2 bases from V and 1 base from J, with 11 bases between. CDR3 length: 15 residues. The CDR3 DNA reads as TGTGCCAGCAGCCAAAAGGTCAGGCCGAACACTGAAGCTTTCTTT. This encodes CASSQKVRPNTEAFF.

V usage is TRBV28 and J usage is TRBJ1-4; the D gene is possibly TRBD1 (6 bases). Between the trimmed V and J ends, which lost 2 bases and 4 bases, there was a span of 14 bases. CDR1 and CDR2 (germline): MDHEN, SYDVKM. The CDR3 has 16 amino acids. The CDR3 loop reads CASSLTGYRDNEKLFF. CDR3 nucleotide sequence: TGTGCCAGCAGTTTAACAGGTTACAGGGATAATGAAAAACTGTTTTTT.